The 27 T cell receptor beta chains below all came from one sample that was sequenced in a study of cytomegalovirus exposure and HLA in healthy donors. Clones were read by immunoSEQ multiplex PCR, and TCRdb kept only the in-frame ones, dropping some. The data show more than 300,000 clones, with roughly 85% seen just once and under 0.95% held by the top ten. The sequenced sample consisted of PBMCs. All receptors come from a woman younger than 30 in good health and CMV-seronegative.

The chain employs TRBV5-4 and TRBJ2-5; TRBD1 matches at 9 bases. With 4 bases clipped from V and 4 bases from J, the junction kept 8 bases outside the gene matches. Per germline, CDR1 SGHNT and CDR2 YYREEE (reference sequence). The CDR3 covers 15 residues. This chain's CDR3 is CASSLGGQGGETQYF. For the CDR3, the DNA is TGTGCCAGCAGCCTGGGGGGACAGGGAGGAGAGACCCAGTACTTC.

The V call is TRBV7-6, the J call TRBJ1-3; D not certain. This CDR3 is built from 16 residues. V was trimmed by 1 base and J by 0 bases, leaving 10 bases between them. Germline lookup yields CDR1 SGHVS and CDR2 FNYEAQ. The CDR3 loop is CASSLGGENSGNTIYF. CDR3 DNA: TGTGCCAGCAGCTTAGGGGGAGAGAACTCTGGAAACACCATATATTTT.

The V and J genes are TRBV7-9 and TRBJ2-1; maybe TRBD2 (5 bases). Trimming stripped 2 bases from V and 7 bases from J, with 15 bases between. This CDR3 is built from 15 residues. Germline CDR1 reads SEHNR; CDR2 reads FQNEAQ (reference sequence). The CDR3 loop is CASSLWQDSQNEQFF. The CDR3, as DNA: TGTGCCAGCAGCTTATGGCAGGACTCTCAAAATGAGCAGTTCTTC.

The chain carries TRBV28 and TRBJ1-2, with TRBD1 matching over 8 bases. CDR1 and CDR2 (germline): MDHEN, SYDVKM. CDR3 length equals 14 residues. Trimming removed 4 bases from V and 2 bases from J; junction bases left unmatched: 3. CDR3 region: CASSWAGGNYGYTF. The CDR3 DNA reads TGTGCCAGCAGTTGGGCAGGGGGCAACTATGGCTACACCTTC.

The CDR3 sequence is CASSPGTGNQPQHF. The CDR3 DNA reads TGTGCCAGCAGCCCCGGGACAGGCAATCAGCCCCAGCATTTT. The genes are TRBV5-6 and TRBJ1-5; 7 bases line up with TRBD1. Germline CDR1 reads SGHDT; CDR2 reads YYEEEE. The J segment lost 2 bases and the V segment lost 4 bases, leaving 3 bases of the junction unmatched. The CDR3 has 14 amino acids.

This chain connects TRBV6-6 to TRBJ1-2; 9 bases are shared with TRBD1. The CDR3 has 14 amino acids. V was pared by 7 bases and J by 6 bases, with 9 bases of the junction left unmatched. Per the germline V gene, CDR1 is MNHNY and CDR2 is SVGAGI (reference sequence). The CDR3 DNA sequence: TGTGCCAGCACCGCGACAGGGGGGGGAAATGGCTACACCTTC. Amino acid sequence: CASTATGGGNGYTF.

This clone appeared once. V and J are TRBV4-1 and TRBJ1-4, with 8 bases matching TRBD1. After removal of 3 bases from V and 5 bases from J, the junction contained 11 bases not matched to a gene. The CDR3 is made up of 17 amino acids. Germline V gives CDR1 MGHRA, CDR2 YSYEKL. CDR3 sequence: CASSHSAPRGRNEKLFF. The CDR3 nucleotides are TGCGCCAGCAGCCATTCCGCACCCAGGGGGCGCAATGAAAAACTGTTTTTT.

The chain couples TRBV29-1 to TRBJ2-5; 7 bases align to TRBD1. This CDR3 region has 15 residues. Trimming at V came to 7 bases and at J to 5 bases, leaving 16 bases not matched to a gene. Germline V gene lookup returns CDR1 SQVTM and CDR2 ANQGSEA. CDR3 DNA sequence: TGCAGCGCTCCCGATCGCAGGGGGTCAGGGGAGACCCAGTACTTC. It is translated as CSAPDRRGSGETQYF.

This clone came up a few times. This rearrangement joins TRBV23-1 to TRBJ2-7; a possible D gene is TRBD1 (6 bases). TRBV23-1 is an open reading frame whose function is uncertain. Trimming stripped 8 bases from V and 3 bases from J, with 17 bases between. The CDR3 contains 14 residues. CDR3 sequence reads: CASGWTDRSYEQYF. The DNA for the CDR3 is TGCGCCAGCGGGTGGACAGACCGAAGCTACGAGCAGTACTTC.

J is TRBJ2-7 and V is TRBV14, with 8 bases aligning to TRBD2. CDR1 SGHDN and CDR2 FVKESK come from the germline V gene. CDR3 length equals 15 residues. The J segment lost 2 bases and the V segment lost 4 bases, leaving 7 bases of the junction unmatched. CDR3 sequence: CASSPKAGVAYEQYF. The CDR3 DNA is TGTGCCAGCAGCCCTAAAGCGGGAGTTGCCTACGAGCAGTACTTC.

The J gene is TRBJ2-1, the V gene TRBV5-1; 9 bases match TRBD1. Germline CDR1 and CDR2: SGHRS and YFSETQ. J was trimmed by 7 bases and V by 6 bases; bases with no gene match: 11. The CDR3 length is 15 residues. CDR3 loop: CASTSGTGFSNEQFF. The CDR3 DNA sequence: TGCGCCAGCACTTCTGGGACAGGGTTTTCGAATGAGCAGTTCTTC.

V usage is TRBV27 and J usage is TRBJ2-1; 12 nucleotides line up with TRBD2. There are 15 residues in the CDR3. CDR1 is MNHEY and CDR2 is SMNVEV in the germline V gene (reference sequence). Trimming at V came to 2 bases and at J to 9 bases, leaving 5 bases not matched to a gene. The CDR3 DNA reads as TGTGCCAGCAGTTTACTAGCGGGGGGGCCAGCTGAGCAGTTCTTC. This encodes CASSLLAGGPAEQFF.

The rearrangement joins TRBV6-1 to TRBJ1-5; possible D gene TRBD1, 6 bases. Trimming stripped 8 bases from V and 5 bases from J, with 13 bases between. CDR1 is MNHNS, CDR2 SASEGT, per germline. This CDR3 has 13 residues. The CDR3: CASGRTAYQPQHF. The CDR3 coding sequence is TGTGCCAGCGGAAGGACAGCCTATCAGCCCCAGCATTTT.

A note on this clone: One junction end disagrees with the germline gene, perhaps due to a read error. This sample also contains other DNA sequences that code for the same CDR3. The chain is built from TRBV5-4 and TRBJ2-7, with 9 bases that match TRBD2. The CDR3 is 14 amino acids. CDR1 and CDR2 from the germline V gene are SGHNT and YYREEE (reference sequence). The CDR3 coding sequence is TGTGCCAGCAGCTTGGATAGCGGGAGCTACGAGCAATACTTC. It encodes CASSLDSGSYEQYF.

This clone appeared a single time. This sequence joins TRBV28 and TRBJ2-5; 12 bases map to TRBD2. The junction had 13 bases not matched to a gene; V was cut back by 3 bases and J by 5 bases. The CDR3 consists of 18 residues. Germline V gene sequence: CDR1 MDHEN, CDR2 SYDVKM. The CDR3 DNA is TGTGCCAGCAGTTTTCCGACTAGCGGGAGAGCCATTGTGGAGACCCAGTACTTC. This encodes CASSFPTSGRAIVETQYF.

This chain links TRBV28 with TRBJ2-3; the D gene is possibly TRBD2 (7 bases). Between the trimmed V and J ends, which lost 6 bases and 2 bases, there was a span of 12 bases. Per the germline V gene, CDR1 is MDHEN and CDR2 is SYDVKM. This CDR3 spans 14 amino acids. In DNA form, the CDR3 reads TGTGCCAGCAGAGGGGGGGGTCACACAGATACGCAGTATTTT. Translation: CASRGGGHTDTQYF. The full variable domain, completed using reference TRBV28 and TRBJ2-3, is DVKVTQSSRYLVKRTGEKVFLECVQDMDHENMFWYRQDPGLGLRLIYFSYDVKMKEKGDIPEGYSVSREKKERFSLILESASTNQTSMYLCASRGGGHTDTQYFGPGTRLTVL.

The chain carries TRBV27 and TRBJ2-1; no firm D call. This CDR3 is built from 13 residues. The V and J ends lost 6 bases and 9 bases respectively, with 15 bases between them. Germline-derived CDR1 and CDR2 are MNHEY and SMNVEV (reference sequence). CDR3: CASSPLSLFEQFF. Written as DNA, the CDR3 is TGTGCCAGCAGCCCTCTTTCCCTCTTTGAGCAGTTCTTC.

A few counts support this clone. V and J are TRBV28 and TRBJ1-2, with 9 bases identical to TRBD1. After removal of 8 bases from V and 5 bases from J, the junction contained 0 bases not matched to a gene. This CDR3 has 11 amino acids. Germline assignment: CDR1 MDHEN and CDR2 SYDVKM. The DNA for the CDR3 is TGTGCCAGCGGACAGGGGTATGGCTACACCTTC. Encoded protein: CASGQGYGYTF.

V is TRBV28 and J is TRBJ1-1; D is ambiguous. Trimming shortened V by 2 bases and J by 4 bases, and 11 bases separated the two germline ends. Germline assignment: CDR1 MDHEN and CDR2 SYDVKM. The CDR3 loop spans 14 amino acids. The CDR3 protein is CASSLGGSVTEAFF. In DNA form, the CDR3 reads TGTGCCAGCAGTTTAGGAGGGTCGGTCACTGAAGCTTTCTTT.

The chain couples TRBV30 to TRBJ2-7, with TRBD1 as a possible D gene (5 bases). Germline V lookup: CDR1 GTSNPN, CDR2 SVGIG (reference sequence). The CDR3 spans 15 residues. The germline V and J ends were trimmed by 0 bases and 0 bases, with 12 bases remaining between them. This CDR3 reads CAWSVGALNSYEQYF. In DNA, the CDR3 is TGTGCCTGGAGTGTAGGGGCCCTTAACTCCTACGAGCAGTACTTC.

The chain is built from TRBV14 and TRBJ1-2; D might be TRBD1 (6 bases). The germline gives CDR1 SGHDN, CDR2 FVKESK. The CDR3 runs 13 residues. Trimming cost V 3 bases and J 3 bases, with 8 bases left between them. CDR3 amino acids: CASSHGQYYGYTF. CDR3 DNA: TGTGCCAGCAGCCACGGACAGTACTATGGCTACACCTTC.

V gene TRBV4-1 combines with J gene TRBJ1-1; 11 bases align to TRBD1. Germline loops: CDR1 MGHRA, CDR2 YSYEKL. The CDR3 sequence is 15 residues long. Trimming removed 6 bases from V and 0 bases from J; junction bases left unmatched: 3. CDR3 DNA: TGCGCCAGCAGTGGACAGGGGGCCATGAACACTGAAGCTTTCTTT. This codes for CASSGQGAMNTEAFF.

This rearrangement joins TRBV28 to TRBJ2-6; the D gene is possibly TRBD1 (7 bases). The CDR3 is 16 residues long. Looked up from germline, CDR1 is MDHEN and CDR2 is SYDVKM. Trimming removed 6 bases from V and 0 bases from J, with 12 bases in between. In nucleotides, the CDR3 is TGTGCCAGCAGGGAGGGGGCACTCTCTGGGGCCAACGTCCTGACTTTC. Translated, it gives CASREGALSGANVLTF.

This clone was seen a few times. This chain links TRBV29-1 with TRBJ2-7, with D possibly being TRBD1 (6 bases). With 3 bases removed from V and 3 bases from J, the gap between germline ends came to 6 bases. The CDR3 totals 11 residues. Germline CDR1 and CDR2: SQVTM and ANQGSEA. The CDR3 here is CSVDRGYEQYF. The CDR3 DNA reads TGCAGCGTTGACAGGGGCTACGAGCAGTACTTC.

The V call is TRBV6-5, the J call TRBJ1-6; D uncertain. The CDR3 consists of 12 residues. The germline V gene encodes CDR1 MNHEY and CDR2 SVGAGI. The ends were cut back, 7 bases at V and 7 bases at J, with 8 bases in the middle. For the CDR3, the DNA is TGTGCCAGCACCAACGGGAATTCACCCCTCCACTTT. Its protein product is CASTNGNSPLHF.

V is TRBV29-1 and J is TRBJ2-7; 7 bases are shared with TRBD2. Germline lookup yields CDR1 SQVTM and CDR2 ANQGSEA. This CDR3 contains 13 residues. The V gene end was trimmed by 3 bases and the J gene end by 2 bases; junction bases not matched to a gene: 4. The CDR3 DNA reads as TGCAGCGTTGAGGGAGGGGCCCCCTACGAGCAGTACTTC. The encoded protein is CSVEGGAPYEQYF.

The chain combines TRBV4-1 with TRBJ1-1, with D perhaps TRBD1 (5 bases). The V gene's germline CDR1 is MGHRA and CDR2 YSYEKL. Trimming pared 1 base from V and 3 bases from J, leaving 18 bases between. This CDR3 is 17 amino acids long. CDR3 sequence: CASSQALTGGADTEAFF. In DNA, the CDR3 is TGCGCCAGCAGCCAAGCCCTTACTGGAGGGGCTGACACTGAAGCTTTCTTT.